Listed below are T cell receptor beta chains from one sample, sequenced in a study of vaccination effects on CD4 cells after COVID-19. Repertoires were generated with immunoSEQ multiplex PCR, while TCRdb's copy carries only in-frame clones and drops some. The sample includes 20,000 to 30,000 clones, 77% of them seen just once. What these receptors recognize is not known. The material sequenced was CD4+ T cells from PBMCs cultured with HCoV-NL63 spike peptides, taken before COVID-19 vaccination. The receptors stem from a human donor who had a prior SARS-CoV-2 infection. Each CDR3 is given with its conserved first and last residue. The order of the fields is V gene, D gene, clone size, J gene, CDR3 protein, CDR3 DNA. A D gene is named only where the DNA matches it firmly. Rows give clone size only sometimes, using once, few, many, or a class for an expanded clone.

TRBV5-4	TRBD2	.	TRBJ2-5	CASSSTSGVQETQYF	TGTGCCAGCAGCTCAACTAGCGGGGTCCAAGAGACCCAGTACTTC
TRBV9	TRBD2	.	TRBJ2-2	CASSWGLAGGPGGELFF	TGTGCCAGCAGCTGGGGACTAGCGGGAGGGCCGGGCGGGGAGCTGTTTTTT
TRBV19	TRBD2	few	TRBJ2-3	CASSIALASGTSTDTQYF	TGTGCCAGTAGTATAGCCCTCGCTAGCGGGACCTCCACAGATACGCAGTATTTT
TRBV19	.	.	TRBJ2-4	CATHPDLKNIQYF	TGTGCCACCCACCCAGACCTTAAAAACATTCAGTACTTC
TRBV5-7	TRBD1	.	TRBJ2-7	CASSLEKGGQGGYEQYF	TGTGCCAGCAGCTTGGAGAAAGGGGGACAGGGGGGATACGAGCAGTACTTC
TRBV9	.	.	TRBJ2-5	CASSQGPASARETQYF	TGTGCCAGCAGCCAAGGCCCCGCTAGCGCGCGTGAGACCCAGTACTTC
TRBV7-9	.	once	TRBJ2-7	CASSLVGGARNEQYF	TGTGCCAGCAGCTTAGTGGGGGGGGCGCGGAACGAGCAGTACTTC
TRBV2	.	few	TRBJ2-7	CASSGGRAGYEQYF	TGTGCCAGCAGTGGGGGTCGGGCGGGCTACGAGCAGTACTTC
TRBV11-3	TRBD1	.	TRBJ1-1	CASSTHRGRTEAFF	TGTGCCAGCAGCACCCACAGGGGGCGGACTGAAGCTTTCTTT
TRBV15	.	.	TRBJ2-5	CATSRDRVETQYF	TGTGCCACCAGCAGAGATCGAGTAGAGACCCAGTACTTC
TRBV2	.	.	TRBJ1-5	CASGPERGQPQHF	TGTGCCAGCGGGCCGGAACGGGGGCAGCCCCAGCATTTT
TRBV24-1	.	.	TRBJ2-1	CATSSRGGQFF	TGTGCCACCAGTAGTAGGGGCGGGCAGTTCTTC
TRBV27	.	.	TRBJ1-6	CASSPRRIHNSPLHF	TGTGCCAGCAGCCCGCGGCGTATCCATAATTCACCCCTCCACTTT
TRBV7-8	TRBD2	.	TRBJ2-7	CASSTGLGVGEQYF	TGTGCCAGCAGCACAGGACTAGGGGTCGGCGAGCAGTACTTC
TRBV21-1	.	once	TRBJ1-2	CASSKPRDKYGYTF	TGTGCCAGCAGCAAGCCACGGGACAAATATGGCTACACCTTC
TRBV12-3/TRBV12-4	.	.	TRBJ1-2	CASNIHGYGYTF	TGTGCCAGCAACATTCACGGCTATGGCTACACCTTC
TRBV5-1	.	.	TRBJ1-3	CASSLGFGNTIYF	TGCGCCAGCAGCTTGGGGTTCGGAAACACCATATATTTT
TRBV14	.	.	TRBJ1-2	CASSPTWTETNYGYTF	TGTGCCAGCAGCCCAACCTGGACAGAAACTAACTATGGCTACACCTTC
TRBV5-1	.	.	TRBJ1-2	CASSPRTDQTAYGYTF	TGCGCCAGCAGCCCAAGGACAGACCAGACGGCGTACGGCTACACCTTC
TRBV7-7	TRBD2	.	TRBJ2-5	CASSLDGGLAGAQETQYF	TGTGCTAGCAGCTTAGACGGGGGACTAGCGGGCGCCCAAGAGACCCAGTACTTC
TRBV4-3	.	.	TRBJ2-3	CASSQGVVFRGPDTQYF	TGCGCCAGCAGCCAAGGGGTCGTTTTTCGGGGTCCAGATACGCAGTATTTT
TRBV11-3	.	.	TRBJ2-5	CASSPSRGSEEETQYF	TGTGCCAGCAGCCCCTCTCGGGGTAGCGAAGAAGAGACCCAGTACTTC
TRBV19	TRBD1	.	TRBJ1-1	CASKGQGGAEAFF	TGTGCCAGTAAGGGGCAGGGGGGGGCTGAAGCTTTCTTT
TRBV14	.	.	TRBJ2-3	CASSQGYGSGHTGTQYF	TGTGCCAGCAGCCAAGGGTACGGGTCAGGCCACACGGGTACGCAGTATTTT
TRBV15	TRBD2	.	TRBJ2-2	CATSSRIAGGSLTGELFF	TGTGCCACCAGCAGTCGCATAGCGGGGGGCTCCCTTACCGGGGAGCTGTTTTTT
TRBV18	.	.	TRBJ2-3	CASSPPGQDTQYF	TGTGCCAGCTCACCCCCGGGACAAGATACGCAGTATTTT
TRBV2	.	.	TRBJ2-1	CASTPQGAYNEQFF	TGTGCCAGCACCCCCCAGGGTGCCTACAATGAGCAGTTCTTC
TRBV6-2/TRBV6-3	TRBD2	.	TRBJ2-1	CASSYSKVSGTSGRALGEQFF	TGTGCCAGCAGTTACTCGAAGGTCTCCGGGACTAGCGGGAGGGCCCTAGGTGAGCAGTTCTTC
TRBV6-5	.	.	TRBJ2-1	CASSYSIGVPNNEQFF	TGTGCCAGCAGTTACTCGATTGGGGTACCCAACAATGAGCAGTTCTTC
TRBV7-6	.	few	TRBJ2-3	CASSWTSSSTDTQYF	TGTGCCAGCAGCTGGACAAGCTCTAGCACAGATACGCAGTATTTT
TRBV11-3	.	.	TRBJ2-3	CASSLNDGLTDTQYF	TGTGCCAGCAGCCTAAACGACGGGTTGACAGATACGCAGTATTTT
TRBV2	.	.	TRBJ1-1	CASSAESGNTEAFF	TGTGCCAGCAGCGCCGAGTCAGGGAACACTGAAGCTTTCTTT
TRBV3-1/TRBV3-2	TRBD2	.	TRBJ2-1	CASSQVLAGGYSYNEQFF	TGTGCCAGCAGCCAAGTATTAGCGGGAGGGTACTCCTACAATGAGCAGTTCTTC
TRBV7-2	.	.	TRBJ2-7	CASSLRDHYEQYF	TGTGCCAGCAGCTTAAGGGACCACTACGAGCAGTACTTC
TRBV5-6	TRBD1	.	TRBJ1-1	CASSLQGVNTEAFF	TGTGCCAGCAGCTTGCAGGGGGTGAACACTGAAGCTTTCTTT
TRBV7-2	.	.	TRBJ1-2	CASSPPPGRGDYGYTF	TGTGCCAGCAGCCCCCCACCGGGAAGAGGGGACTATGGCTACACCTTC
TRBV19	.	.	TRBJ2-7	CASSPGNPHEQYF	TGTGCCAGTAGTCCCGGGAACCCCCACGAGCAGTACTTC
TRBV5-4	.	.	TRBJ1-3	CASSPVGNGNTIYF	TGTGCCAGCAGCCCGGTGGGGAACGGAAACACCATATATTTT
TRBV4-1	.	.	TRBJ1-2	CASSGGGGYTF	TGCGCCAGCAGCGGCGGGGGCGGCTACACCTTC
TRBV4-3	.	.	TRBJ2-1	CASSQDRGQINEQFF	TGCGCCAGCAGCCAAGATCGGGGGCAGATAAATGAGCAGTTCTTC
TRBV5-4	TRBD1	.	TRBJ1-2	CASSPAGTAKNYGYTF	TGTGCCAGCAGCCCGGCCGGGACAGCGAAAAACTATGGCTACACCTTC
TRBV7-2	TRBD1	.	TRBJ1-2	CASSSGGQGHYGYTF	TGTGCCAGCAGCTCTGGCGGACAGGGACACTATGGCTACACCTTC
TRBV27	TRBD2	few	TRBJ2-3	CASSWGREGDTQYF	TGTGCCAGCAGTTGGGGACGGGAGGGTGATACGCAGTATTTT
TRBV15	.	.	TRBJ1-5	CATSSGQTSNQPQHF	TGTGCCACCAGCAGCGGACAAACTAGCAATCAGCCCCAGCATTTT
TRBV11-2	.	.	TRBJ1-6	CASSFRGRNSPLHF	TGTGCCAGCAGCTTTCGAGGAAGGAATTCACCCCTCCACTTT